The 14 T cell receptor beta chains reported below all come from one sample, sequenced in a study of blood T cell repertoires in COVID-19 (dated by TCRdb to the early 2020s). The method behind the library was the immunoSEQ multiplex PCR assay. Held by TCRdb, this immuneACCESS table contains in-frame sequences only and omits some clones. Under half of the omission traces to an unresolved V gene where checked; the cause of the rest is unknown. This sample is represented by tens of thousands of clones; about 89% of them were singletons. The leading ten clones occupy around 7% of the sample. The sequencing sample was made of peripheral blood. These receptors originate from a human donor with acute or convalescent COVID-19. The donor label of this sample is uncertain.

The rearrangement joins TRBV24-1 to TRBJ1-1; no firm D call. CDR3 length: 12 amino acids. Germline CDR1 KGHDR, CDR2 SFDVKD. V lost 5 bases to trimming and J lost 4 bases, with 7 bases between them. CDR3 residues: CATSGRGTEAFF. CDR3 nucleotide sequence: TGTGCCACCAGTGGTCGGGGCACTGAAGCTTTCTTT.

This sequence joins TRBV7-8 and TRBJ2-7; a possible D gene is TRBD2 (6 bases). The germline V and J ends were trimmed by 4 bases and 4 bases, with 11 bases remaining between them. The CDR3 runs to 13 residues. Germline V gene data show CDR1 as SGHVS and CDR2 as FQNEAQ. CDR3: CASSSLGGYEQYF. The CDR3 DNA is TGTGCCAGCAGCTCCCTGGGGGGATACGAGCAGTACTTC.

A single count supports this clone. The chain couples TRBV24-1 to TRBJ1-5; D gene uncertain. V was clipped by 4 bases and J by 6 bases, with 12 bases between them. Looked up from germline, CDR1 is KGHDR and CDR2 is SFDVKD. The CDR3 extends over 14 amino acids. The CDR3 here is CATSDPSSGQPQHF. The CDR3 nucleotides are TGTGCCACCAGTGACCCTTCATCCGGTCAGCCCCAGCATTTT.

V and J are TRBV6-1 and TRBJ1-1; 7 bases line up with TRBD1. Germline V gene lookup returns CDR1 MNHNS and CDR2 SASEGT. CDR3 length: 15 amino acids. With 1 base clipped from V and 4 bases from J, the junction kept 6 bases outside the gene matches. CDR3 DNA: TGTGCCAGCAGTGAAGGGAACAGGGGAGGCACTGAAGCTTTCTTT. This sequence encodes CASSEGNRGGTEAFF.

DNA for the CDR3: TGTGCCAGCAGTGATAGGACAGGGACGAACGGGGCCAACGTCCTGACTTTC. Protein product: CASSDRTGTNGANVLTF. The rearrangement links TRBV25-1 to TRBJ2-6; 8 bases map to TRBD1. Germline V CDR1 and CDR2: MGHDK, SYGVNS. The CDR3 covers 17 residues. V was clipped by 3 bases and J by 4 bases; unmatched bases: 8.

The rearrangement uses TRBV28 and TRBJ2-2; the match to TRBD1 covers 10 bases. This CDR3 is built from 15 residues. With 6 bases clipped from V and 4 bases from J, the junction kept 5 bases outside the gene matches. The V gene's germline CDR1 is MDHEN and CDR2 SYDVKM. As DNA, the CDR3 is TGTGCCAGCAGGTCCGGGACAGGGGTCACCGGGGAGCTGTTTTTT. Its protein product is CASRSGTGVTGELFF.

V usage is TRBV6-5 and J usage is TRBJ1-1; D is unclear. Trimming pared 5 bases from V and 2 bases from J, leaving 9 bases between. The V gene's germline CDR1 is MNHEY and CDR2 SVGAGI. This CDR3 has 13 residues. The CDR3 DNA is TGTGCCAGCAGTCTACAGAGTAACACTGAAGCTTTCTTT. Translated: CASSLQSNTEAFF.

This clone was seen only once. This chain joins TRBV5-8 and TRBJ2-3; a possible D gene is TRBD2 (6 bases). Looked up from germline, CDR1 is SGHTS and CDR2 is YDEGEE. This CDR3 is built from 16 residues. With 4 bases removed from V and 6 bases from J, the gap between germline ends came to 21 bases. The CDR3 loop is CASSPGGDHIMDTQYF. The DNA for the CDR3 is TGTGCCAGCAGCCCCGGGGGAGACCACATAATGGATACGCAGTATTTT.

The chain has TRBV7-6 and TRBJ1-1; D possibly corresponds to TRBD1 (6 bases). The germline V and J ends were trimmed by 4 bases and 1 base, with 16 bases remaining between them. Germline loops: CDR1 SGHVS, CDR2 FNYEAQ. The CDR3 contains 16 residues. The CDR3 nucleotides are TGTGCCAGCAGCTCCCCCCCAACGACAGGGAACACTGAAGCTTTCTTT. Its protein product is CASSSPPTTGNTEAFF. The whole variable domain, remainder taken from reference TRBV7-6 and TRBJ1-1, is GAGVSQSPRYKVTKRGQDVALRCDPISGHVSLYWYRQALGQGPEFLTYFNYEAQQDKSGLPNDRFSAERPEGSISTLTIQRTEQRDSAMYRCASSSPPTTGNTEAFFGQGTRLTVV.

V usage is TRBV11-2 and J usage is TRBJ1-2, with no clear D. The CDR3 extends over 13 amino acids. Germline CDR1 is SGHAT and CDR2 is FQNNGV. With 1 base removed from V and 5 bases from J, the gap between germline ends came to 8 bases. Here the CDR3 DNA reads TGTGCCAGCAGCTTAGCGGCAGGTTATGGCTACACCTTC. This sequence encodes CASSLAAGYGYTF.

This chain uses TRBV10-3 with TRBJ2-5; the D gene is possibly TRBD2 (5 bases). This CDR3 region has 15 residues. Germline assignment: CDR1 ENHRY and CDR2 SYGVKD. The V gene lost 5 bases and the J gene lost 2 bases, with 15 bases spanning the gap. CDR3: CAISLGAEPQETQYF. The CDR3 DNA reads as TGTGCCATCAGTCTCGGAGCGGAGCCTCAAGAGACCCAGTACTTC.

The chain recombines TRBV5-1 with TRBJ2-1; 13 bases map to TRBD2. The germline CDR1 and CDR2 sequences are SGHRS and YFSETQ. CDR3 length equals 16 residues. V was pared by 2 bases and J by 2 bases, with 1 base of the junction left unmatched. The CDR3 DNA reads TGCGCCAGCAGCTTAGGACTAGCGGGGGCCTACAATGAGCAGTTCTTC. Amino acid sequence: CASSLGLAGAYNEQFF.

The chain combines TRBV30 with TRBJ1-1; D not certain. The CDR3 spans 13 residues. Germline loops: CDR1 GTSNPN, CDR2 SVGIG (reference sequence). The CDR3 DNA is TGTGCTAAACGAACGCTAACCAACACTGAAGCTTTCTTT. Residues: CAKRTLTNTEAFF. The full variable domain, completed using reference TRBV30 and TRBJ1-1, is SQTIHQWPATLVQPVGSPLSLECTVEGTSNPNLYWYRQAAGRGLQLLFYSVGIGQISSEVPQNLSASRPQDRQFILSSKKLLLSDSGFYLCAKRTLTNTEAFFGQGTRLTVV.

The V gene is TRBV11-2, the J gene TRBJ2-7, with 11 bases lining up with TRBD1. There are 18 residues in the CDR3. The junction had 14 bases not matched to a gene; V was cut back by 7 bases and J by 0 bases. Germline loops: CDR1 SGHAT, CDR2 FQNNGV. CDR3 nucleotides: TGTGCCAGCAACCAAATTGGGACAGGGGGTCGGAGCTCCTACGAGCAGTACTTC. It codes for CASNQIGTGGRSSYEQYF. Full variable domain (outside the CDR3, taken from reference TRBV11-2 and TRBJ2-7): EAGVAQSPRYKIIEKRQSVAFWCNPISGHATLYWYQQILGQGPKLLIQFQNNGVVDDSQLPKDRFSAERLKGVDSTLKIQPAKLEDSAVYLCASNQIGTGGRSSYEQYFGPGTRLTVT.